Below are 5 T cell receptor beta chains sequenced from a single sample in a study of T cell responses to AZD1222 COVID-19 vaccine. Produced via immunoSEQ multiplex PCR; TCRdb's table is partial and in-frame only. The sample lists nearly 80,000 clones; 70% to 90% were seen once. The sequenced sample was peripheral blood, obtained on day 0 of AZD1222 vaccination. The source of these receptors is an adult in good health.

The chain links TRBV6-5 to TRBJ2-1, with 14 bases identical to TRBD2. The CDR3 spans 13 residues. The germline CDR1 and CDR2 sequences are MNHEY and SVGAGI. J was trimmed by 6 bases and V by 10 bases; bases with no gene match: 2. This CDR3 is CATGTSGSNEQFF. CDR3 coding DNA: TGTGCCACGGGGACTAGCGGGAGCAATGAGCAGTTCTTC.

This clone was seen a few times. The chain uses TRBV12-5 and TRBJ1-1; D is ambiguous. CDR3 length: 13 residues. Germline CDR1 reads LGHNT; CDR2 reads FRNRAP. The V end was cut by 9 bases, the J end by 0 bases, with 11 bases between. In DNA form, the CDR3 reads TGTGCTAGCAGCCCGGGGTTGAACACTGAAGCTTTCTTT. Protein sequence: CASSPGLNTEAFF.

This clone was recorded a few times. The chain uses TRBV14 and TRBJ2-5, with unresolved D. CDR1 is SGHDN, CDR2 FVKESK, per germline. V shed 2 bases and J shed 0 bases, with 4 bases lying between them. CDR3 length: 13 amino acids. The CDR3 DNA is TGTGCCAGCAGCCAACCGTACCAAGAGACCCAGTACTTC. Translated, it gives CASSQPYQETQYF.

The chain employs TRBV3-1 (or the pseudogene TRBV3-2) and TRBJ2-3; the match to TRBD2 covers 7 bases. This CDR3 contains 16 residues. With 4 bases clipped from V and 0 bases from J, the junction kept 7 bases outside the gene matches. CDR1 is LGHDT and CDR2 is YNNKEL in the germline V gene (reference sequence). CDR3 in DNA: TGTGCCAGCAGCCGCCGCGGGAGCCTAAGCACAGATACGCAGTATTTT. Translation: CASSRRGSLSTDTQYF.

The V call is TRBV7-8, the J call TRBJ2-7; 11 bases map to TRBD2. In germline, CDR1 is SGHVS, CDR2 FQNEAQ. V shed 1 base and J 5 bases; nucleotides not matched to a gene: 4. CDR3 length: 15 residues. DNA of the CDR3: TGTGCCAGCAGCTTAGTGTTAGCGGGAGGGGACGAGCAGTACTTC. Protein product: CASSLVLAGGDEQYF.